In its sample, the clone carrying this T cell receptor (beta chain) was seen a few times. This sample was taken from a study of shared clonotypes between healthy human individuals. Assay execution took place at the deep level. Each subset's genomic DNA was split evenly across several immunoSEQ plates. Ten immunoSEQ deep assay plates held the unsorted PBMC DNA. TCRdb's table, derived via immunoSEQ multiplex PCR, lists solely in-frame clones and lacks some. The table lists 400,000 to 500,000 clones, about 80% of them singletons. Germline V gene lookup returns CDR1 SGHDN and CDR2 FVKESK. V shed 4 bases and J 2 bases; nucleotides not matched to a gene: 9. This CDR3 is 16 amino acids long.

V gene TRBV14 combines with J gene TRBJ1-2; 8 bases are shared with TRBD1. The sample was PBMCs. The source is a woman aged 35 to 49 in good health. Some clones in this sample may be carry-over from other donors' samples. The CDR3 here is CASSLMTGAFNYGYTF. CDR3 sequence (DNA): TGTGCCAGCAGCCTCATGACAGGGGCTTTCAACTATGGCTACACCTTC.